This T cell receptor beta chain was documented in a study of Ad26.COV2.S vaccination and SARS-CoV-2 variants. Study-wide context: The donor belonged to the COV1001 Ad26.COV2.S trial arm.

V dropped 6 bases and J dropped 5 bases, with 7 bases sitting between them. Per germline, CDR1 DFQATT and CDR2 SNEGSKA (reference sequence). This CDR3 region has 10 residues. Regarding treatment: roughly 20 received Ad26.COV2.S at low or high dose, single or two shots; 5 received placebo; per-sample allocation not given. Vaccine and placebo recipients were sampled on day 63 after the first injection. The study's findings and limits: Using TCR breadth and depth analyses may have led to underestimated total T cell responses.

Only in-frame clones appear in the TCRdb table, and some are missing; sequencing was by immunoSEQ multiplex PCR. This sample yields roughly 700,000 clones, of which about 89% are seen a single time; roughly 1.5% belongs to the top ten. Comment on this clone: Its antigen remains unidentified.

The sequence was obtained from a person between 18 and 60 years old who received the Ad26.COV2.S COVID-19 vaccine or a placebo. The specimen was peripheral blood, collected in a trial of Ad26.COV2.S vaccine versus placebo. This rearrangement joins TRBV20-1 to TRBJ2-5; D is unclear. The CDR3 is CSAAFETQYF. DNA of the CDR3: TGCAGTGCGGCGTTCGAGACCCAGTACTTC.